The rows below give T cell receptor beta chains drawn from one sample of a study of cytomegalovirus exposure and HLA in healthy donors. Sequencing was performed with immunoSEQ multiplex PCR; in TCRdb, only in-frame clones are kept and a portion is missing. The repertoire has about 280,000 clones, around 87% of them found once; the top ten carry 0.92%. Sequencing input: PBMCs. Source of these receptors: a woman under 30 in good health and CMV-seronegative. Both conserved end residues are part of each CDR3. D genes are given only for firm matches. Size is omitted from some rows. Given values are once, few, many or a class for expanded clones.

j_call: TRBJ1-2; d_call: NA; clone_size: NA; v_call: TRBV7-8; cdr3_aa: CASSVTRDARDYGYTF; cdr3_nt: TGTGCCAGCAGCGTTACAAGGGACGCGCGGGATTATGGCTACACCTTC
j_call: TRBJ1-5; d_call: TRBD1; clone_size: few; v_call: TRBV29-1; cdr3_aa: CSVGQGDQPQHF; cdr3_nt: TGCAGCGTGGGACAGGGAGACCAGCCCCAGCATTTT
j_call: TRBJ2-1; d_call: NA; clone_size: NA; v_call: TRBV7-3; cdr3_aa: CASSPNSMYEQFF; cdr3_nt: TGTGCCAGCAGCCCCAATAGTATGTATGAGCAGTTCTTC
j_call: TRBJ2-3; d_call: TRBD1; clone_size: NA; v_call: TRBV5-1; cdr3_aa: CASSQTPGTGATDTQYF; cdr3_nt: TGCGCCAGCAGCCAAACCCCCGGGACAGGGGCCACAGATACGCAGTATTTT
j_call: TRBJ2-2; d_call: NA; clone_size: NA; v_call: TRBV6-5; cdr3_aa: CASSYSSVPGELFF; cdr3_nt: TGTGCCAGCAGTTACTCGAGCGTCCCCGGGGAGCTGTTTTTT
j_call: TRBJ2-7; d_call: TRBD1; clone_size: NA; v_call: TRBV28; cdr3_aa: CASSQTGGASYEQYF; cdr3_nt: TGTGCCAGCAGTCAAACAGGGGGCGCCTCCTACGAGCAGTACTTC
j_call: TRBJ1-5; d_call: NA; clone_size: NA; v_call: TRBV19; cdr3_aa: CASTGNRALDQPQHF; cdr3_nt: TGTGCCAGTACCGGAAACAGGGCCCTCGATCAGCCCCAGCATTTT
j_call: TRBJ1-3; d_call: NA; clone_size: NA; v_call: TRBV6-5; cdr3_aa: CASSPEGTSGNTIYF; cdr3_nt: TGTGCCAGCAGCCCGGAGGGGACCTCTGGAAACACCATATATTTT
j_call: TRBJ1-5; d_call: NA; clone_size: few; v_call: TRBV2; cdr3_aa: CASGGGGGQPQHF; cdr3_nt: TGTGCCAGCGGCGGGGGGGGAGGACAGCCCCAGCATTTT
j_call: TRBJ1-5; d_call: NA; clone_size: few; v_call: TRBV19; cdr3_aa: CASSKVGGGNQPQHF; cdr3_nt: TGTGCCAGTAGTAAAGTCGGGGGTGGCAATCAGCCCCAGCATTTT
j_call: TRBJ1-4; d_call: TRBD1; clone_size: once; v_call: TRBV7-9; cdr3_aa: CASSLPGRGQEKLFF; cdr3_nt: TGTGCCAGCAGCTTACCCGGCAGGGGGCAAGAAAAACTGTTTTTT
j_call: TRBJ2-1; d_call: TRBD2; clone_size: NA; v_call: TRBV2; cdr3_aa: CASKEGTSRDNEQFF; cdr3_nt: TGTGCCAGCAAGGAAGGGACTAGCAGAGACAATGAGCAGTTCTTC
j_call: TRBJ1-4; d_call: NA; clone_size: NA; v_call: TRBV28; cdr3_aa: CASSQAGSNEKLFF; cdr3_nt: TGTGCCAGCAGTCAAGCAGGGTCTAATGAAAAACTGTTTTTT
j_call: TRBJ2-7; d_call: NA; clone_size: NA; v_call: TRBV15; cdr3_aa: CATSRAQGYYEQYF; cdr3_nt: TGTGCCACCAGCAGAGCTCAGGGGTACTACGAGCAGTACTTC
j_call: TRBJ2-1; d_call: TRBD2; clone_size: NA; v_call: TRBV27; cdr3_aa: CASSFQREAYEQFF; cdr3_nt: TGTGCCAGCAGTTTCCAGCGGGAGGCGTATGAGCAGTTCTTC
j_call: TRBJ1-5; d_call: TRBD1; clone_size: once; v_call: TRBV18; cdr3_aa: CASSPGTGISNQPQHF; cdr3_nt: TGTGCCAGCTCACCCGGGACAGGGATTAGCAATCAGCCCCAGCATTTT
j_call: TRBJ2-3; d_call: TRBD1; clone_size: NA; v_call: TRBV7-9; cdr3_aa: CASSLWTGMSTDTQYF; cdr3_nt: TGTGCCAGCAGCCTCTGGACAGGGATGAGCACAGATACGCAGTATTTT
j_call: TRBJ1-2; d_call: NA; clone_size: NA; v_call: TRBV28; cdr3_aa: CASSGRDFNFYGYTF; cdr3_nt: TGTGCCAGCAGTGGGCGGGACTTTAATTTCTATGGCTACACCTTC
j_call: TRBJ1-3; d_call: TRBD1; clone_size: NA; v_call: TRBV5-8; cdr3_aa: CASRLTGGNTIYF; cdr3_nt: TGTGCCAGCAGACTGACAGGGGGAAACACCATATATTTT
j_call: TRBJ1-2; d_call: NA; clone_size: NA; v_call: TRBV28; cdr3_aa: CASNRVTNYGYTF; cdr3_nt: TGTGCCAGCAATCGGGTTACTAACTATGGCTACACCTTC
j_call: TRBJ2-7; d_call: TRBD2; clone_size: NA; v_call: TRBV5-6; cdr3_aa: CASTKVAGENSYEQYF; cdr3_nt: TGTGCCAGCACGAAGGTAGCGGGAGAAAACTCCTACGAGCAGTACTTC
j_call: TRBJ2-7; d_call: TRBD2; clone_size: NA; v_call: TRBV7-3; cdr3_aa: CASSFPGTSGSPGGSDEQYF; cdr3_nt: TGTGCCAGCAGCTTCCCCGGGACTAGCGGGAGTCCCGGGGGCTCCGACGAGCAGTACTTC
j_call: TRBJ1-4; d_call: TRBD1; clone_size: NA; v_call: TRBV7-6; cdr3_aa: CASSPDRGPEKLFF; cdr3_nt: TGTGCCAGCAGCCCGGACAGGGGGCCTGAAAAACTGTTTTTT
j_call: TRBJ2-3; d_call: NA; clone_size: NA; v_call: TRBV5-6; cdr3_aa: CASSLASRGATDTQYF; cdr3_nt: TGTGCCAGCAGCTTGGCGAGCAGGGGTGCAACAGATACGCAGTATTTT
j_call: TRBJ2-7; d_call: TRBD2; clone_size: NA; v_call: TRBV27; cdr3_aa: CASSFASGSGYEQYF; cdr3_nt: TGTGCCAGCAGTTTCGCTAGCGGGAGTGGGTACGAGCAGTACTTC
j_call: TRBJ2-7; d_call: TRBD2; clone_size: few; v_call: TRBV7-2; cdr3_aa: CASSLGSGNGEQYF; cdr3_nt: TGTGCCAGCAGCTTAGGTAGCGGGAACGGAGAGCAGTACTTC
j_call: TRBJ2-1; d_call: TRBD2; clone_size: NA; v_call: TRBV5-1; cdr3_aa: CASSTGLAEYNEQFF; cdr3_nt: TGCGCCAGCAGCACGGGACTAGCGGAATACAATGAGCAGTTCTTC
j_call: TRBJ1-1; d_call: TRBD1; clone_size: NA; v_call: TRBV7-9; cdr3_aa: CASRHQGQASTEAFF; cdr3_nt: TGTGCCAGCAGACACCAGGGACAGGCTTCAACTGAAGCTTTCTTT
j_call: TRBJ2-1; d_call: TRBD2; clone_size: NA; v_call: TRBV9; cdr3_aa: CASSTGTSARNNEQFF; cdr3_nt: TGTGCCAGCAGCACGGGAACTAGCGCGAGGAACAATGAGCAGTTCTTC
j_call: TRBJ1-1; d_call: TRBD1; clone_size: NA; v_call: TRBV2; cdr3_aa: CASSVEGAAEAFF; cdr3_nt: TGTGCCAGCAGTGTTGAGGGGGCCGCTGAAGCTTTCTTT
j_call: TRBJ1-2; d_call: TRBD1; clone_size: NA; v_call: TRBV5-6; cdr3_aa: CASSPNRGLFPYPYGYTF; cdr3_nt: TGTGCCAGCAGCCCAAACAGGGGACTCTTCCCCTATCCCTATGGCTACACCTTC
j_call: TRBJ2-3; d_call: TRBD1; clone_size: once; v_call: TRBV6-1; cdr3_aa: CASKRDRVGDTQYF; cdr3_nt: TGTGCCAGTAAGCGGGACAGGGTAGGCGATACGCAGTATTTT
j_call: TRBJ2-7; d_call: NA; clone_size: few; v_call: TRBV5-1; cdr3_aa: CASSLTPTYEQYF; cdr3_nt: TGCGCCAGCAGCTTGACACCGACCTACGAGCAGTACTTC
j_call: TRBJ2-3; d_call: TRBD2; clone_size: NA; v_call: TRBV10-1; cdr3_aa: CASSELTSADTQYF; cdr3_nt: TGCGCCAGCAGTGAGTTAACTAGCGCAGATACGCAGTATTTT
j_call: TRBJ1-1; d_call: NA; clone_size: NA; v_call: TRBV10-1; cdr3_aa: CASSATDRNTEAFF; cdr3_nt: TGCGCCAGCAGTGCAACAGACAGGAACACTGAAGCTTTCTTT
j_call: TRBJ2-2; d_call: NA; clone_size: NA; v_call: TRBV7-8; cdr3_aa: CASSQLTGGGTGELFF; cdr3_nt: TGTGCCAGCAGCCAACTTACAGGGGGGGGAACCGGGGAGCTGTTTTTT
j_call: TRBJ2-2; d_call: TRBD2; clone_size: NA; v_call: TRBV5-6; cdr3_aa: CASSLIAGVGTGELFF; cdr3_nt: TGTGCCAGCAGCTTGATAGCGGGAGTAGGCACCGGGGAGCTGTTTTTT
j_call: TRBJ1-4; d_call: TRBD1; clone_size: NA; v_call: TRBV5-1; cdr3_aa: CASSLEGQGEKLFF; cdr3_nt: TGCGCCAGCAGCCTAGAAGGACAGGGGGAAAAACTGTTTTTT
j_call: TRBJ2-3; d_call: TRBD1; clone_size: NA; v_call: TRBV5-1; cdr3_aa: CASSLVPGTGITDTQYF; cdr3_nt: TGCGCCAGCAGCTTGGTTCCAGGGACAGGGATTACGGATACGCAGTATTTT
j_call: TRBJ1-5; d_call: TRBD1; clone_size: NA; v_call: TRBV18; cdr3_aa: CASSPPGQYSNQPQHF; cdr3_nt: TGTGCCAGCTCACCACCGGGACAGTATAGCAATCAGCCCCAGCATTTT
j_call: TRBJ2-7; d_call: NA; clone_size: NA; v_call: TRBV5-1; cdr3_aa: CASSLEQGFYEQYF; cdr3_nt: TGCGCCAGCAGCTTGGAGCAGGGATTCTACGAGCAGTACTTC
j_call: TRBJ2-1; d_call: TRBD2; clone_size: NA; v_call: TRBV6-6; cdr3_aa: CASSRPLAGGYNEQFF; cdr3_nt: TGTGCCAGCAGCCGACCACTAGCGGGAGGGTACAATGAGCAGTTCTTC
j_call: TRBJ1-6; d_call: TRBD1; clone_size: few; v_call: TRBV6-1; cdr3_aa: CASSGGQGQTPLHF; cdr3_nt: TGTGCCAGCAGTGGAGGACAGGGTCAAACACCCCTCCACTTT
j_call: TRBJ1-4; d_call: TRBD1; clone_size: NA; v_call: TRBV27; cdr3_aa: CASSPGTGPGDEKLFF; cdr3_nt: TGTGCCAGCAGTCCCGGGACAGGCCCGGGAGATGAAAAACTGTTTTTT
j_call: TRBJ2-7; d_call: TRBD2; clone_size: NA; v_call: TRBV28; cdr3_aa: CASRLAGGLGEQYF; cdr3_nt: TGTGCCAGCCGATTAGCGGGAGGGCTTGGCGAGCAGTACTTC
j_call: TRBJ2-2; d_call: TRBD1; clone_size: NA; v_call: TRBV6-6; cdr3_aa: CASSYEGQGNTGELFF; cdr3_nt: TGTGCCAGCAGTTACGAAGGACAGGGGAACACCGGGGAGCTGTTTTTT
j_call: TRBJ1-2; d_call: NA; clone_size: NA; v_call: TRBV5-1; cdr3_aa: CASSLGTVLPTF; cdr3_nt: TGCGCCAGCAGCTTGGGAACAGTCCTCCCCACCTTC
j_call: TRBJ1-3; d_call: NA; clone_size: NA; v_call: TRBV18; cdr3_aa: CASSPDSRSGNTIYF; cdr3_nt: TGTGCCAGCTCACCGGACAGTCGCTCTGGAAACACCATATATTTT
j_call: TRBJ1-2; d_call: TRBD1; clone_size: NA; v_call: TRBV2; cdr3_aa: CASTGTAGNYGYTF; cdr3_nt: TGTGCCAGCACGGGGACAGCTGGAAACTATGGCTACACCTTC
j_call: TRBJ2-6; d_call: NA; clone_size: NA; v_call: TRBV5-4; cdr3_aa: CAIAGANVLTF; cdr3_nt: TGTGCCATCGCGGGGGCCAACGTCCTGACTTTC
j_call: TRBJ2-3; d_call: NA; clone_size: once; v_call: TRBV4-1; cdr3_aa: CASSRDWTRSTDTQYF; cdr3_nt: TGCGCCAGCAGCCGGGACTGGACACGAAGCACAGATACGCAGTATTTT
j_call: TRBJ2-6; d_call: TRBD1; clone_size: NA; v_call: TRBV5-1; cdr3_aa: CASSSPTGPGSGANVLTF; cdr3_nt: TGCGCCAGCAGCTCGCCGACAGGGCCAGGCTCTGGGGCCAACGTCCTGACTTTC
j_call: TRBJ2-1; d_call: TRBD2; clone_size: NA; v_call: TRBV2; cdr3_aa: CASISGRDNEQFF; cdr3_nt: TGTGCCAGCATTAGCGGGAGGGACAATGAGCAGTTCTTC